This T cell receptor (beta chain) derives from a study of PD-1 blockade in classical Hodgkin lymphoma. The study, taken as a whole, reports: CD4+ TCR diversity climbed significantly by C4D1, unlike CD8+ TCR diversity.

There are 13 residues in the CDR3. V was trimmed by 6 bases and J by 4 bases, leaving 12 bases between them. The germline V gene has CDR1 SEHNR and CDR2 FQNEAQ (reference sequence). The repertoire was sequenced with immunoSEQ multiplex PCR; TCRdb's copy has only in-frame clones and lacks some. The profile shows tens of thousands of clones, around 73% of them singletons. Following autologous stem cell transplantation, relapse occurred in every patient, and exposure to brentuximab vedotin varied. Note on this clone: Its antigen remains unidentified.

J is TRBJ1-2 and V is TRBV7-9; D gene uncertain. The sequence derives from a human donor with classical Hodgkin lymphoma. The sample here was peripheral blood mononuclear cells (PBMCs), taken before the second cycle of nivolumab. The DNA of the CDR3 is TGTGCCAGCAGTCTCAGACACCTCTATGGCTACACCTTC. The encoded protein is CASSLRHLYGYTF.